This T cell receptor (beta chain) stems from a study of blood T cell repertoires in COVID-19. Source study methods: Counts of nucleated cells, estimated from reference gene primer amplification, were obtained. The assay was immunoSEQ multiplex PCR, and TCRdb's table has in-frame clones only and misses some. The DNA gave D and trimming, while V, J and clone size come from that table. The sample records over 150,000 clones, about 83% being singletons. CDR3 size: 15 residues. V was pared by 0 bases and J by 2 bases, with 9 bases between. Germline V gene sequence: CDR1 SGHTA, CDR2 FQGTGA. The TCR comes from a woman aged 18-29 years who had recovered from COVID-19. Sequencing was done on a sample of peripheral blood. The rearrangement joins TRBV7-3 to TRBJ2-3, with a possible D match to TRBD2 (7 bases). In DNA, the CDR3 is TGTGCCAGCAGCTTAACTGGGGGGGCCACAGATACGCAGTATTTT. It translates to CASSLTGGATDTQYF.